The 20 T cell receptor beta chains in this list originate from one sample, sequenced in a study of PD-1 blockade in mismatch repair-deficient tumors. Some clones are missing from TCRdb's copy, which holds only in-frame ones; the method was immunoSEQ multiplex PCR. The sample consists of roughly 80,000 clones, 81% of them appearing once. Sequencing was performed on peripheral blood, taken 12 weeks after starting pembrolizumab. These receptors came from an adult with mismatch repair-deficient cancer.

The chain has TRBV23-1 and TRBJ2-1; 9 bases line up with TRBD1. TRBV23-1 counts as an open reading frame of uncertain function. Germline trimming cut 4 bases from V and 7 bases from J; bases unmatched to any gene: 5. CDR3 size: 14 residues. The CDR3 nucleotides are TGCGCCAGCAGTCTCGAACAGGGGGCGAATGAGCAGTTCTTC. This translates into CASSLEQGANEQFF.

The V gene is TRBV7-8, the J gene TRBJ2-2; D might be TRBD2 (6 bases). The CDR3 sequence is 16 residues long. Germline V gene sequence: CDR1 SGHVS, CDR2 FQNEAQ. Trimming took off 5 bases at V and 0 bases at J, with 13 bases between the two ends. Written as DNA, the CDR3 is TGTGCCAGCAGCCCATCTGGGGGGACGAACACCGGGGAGCTGTTTTTT. Translating it yields CASSPSGGTNTGELFF.

The chain carries TRBV7-6 and TRBJ2-1; D gene unclear. CDR3 length: 13 residues. The V gene lost 5 bases and the J gene lost 0 bases, with 5 bases spanning the gap. CDR1 SGHVS and CDR2 FNYEAQ come from the germline V gene. The CDR3 DNA sequence: TGTGCCAGCAGCATAAGCTCCTACAATGAGCAGTTCTTC. This encodes CASSISSYNEQFF.

The chain is built from TRBV18 and TRBJ2-1; tentatively, D is TRBD2 (5 bases). The V and J ends lost 3 bases and 7 bases respectively, with 13 bases between them. Per germline, CDR1 KGHSH and CDR2 LQKENI. The CDR3 contains 14 residues. The CDR3 DNA reads TGTGCCAGCTCACCCGACTACCGAACAAATGAGCAGTTCTTC. Translation: CASSPDYRTNEQFF.

V gene TRBV19 combines with J gene TRBJ1-5; TRBD1 might be the D (5 bases). V shed 5 bases and J shed 3 bases, with 14 bases lying between them. The CDR3 consists of 15 residues. Per germline, CDR1 LNHDA and CDR2 SQIVND (reference sequence). The chain's CDR3 is CASSWSPGDNQPQHF. The CDR3 DNA reads as TGTGCCAGTAGTTGGTCTCCGGGGGACAATCAGCCCCAGCATTTT.

This clone was seen a single time. This chain connects TRBV6-5 to TRBJ2-1, with TRBD2 identical over 11 bases. The germline gives CDR1 MNHEY, CDR2 SVGAGI. The CDR3 runs 15 residues. The V and J ends lost 8 bases and 7 bases, in that order; junction bases with no gene match: 10. The CDR3 coding sequence is TGTGCCAGCGTTAAACTAGCGGGAGTCAGGAATGAGCAGTTCTTC. Translating gives CASVKLAGVRNEQFF.

This clone was detected only a few times. CDR3 DNA sequence: TGTGCCTGGAGTGTCGGAACCGGGACAGCCTATGGCTACACCTTC. Its translation: CAWSVGTGTAYGYTF. The genes are TRBV30 and TRBJ1-2; 7 positions agree with TRBD1. The CDR3 runs to 15 residues. The V gene end was trimmed by 0 bases and the J gene end by 4 bases; junction bases not matched to a gene: 8. The germline gives CDR1 GTSNPN, CDR2 SVGIG (reference sequence).

This clone has more than one count but fewer than ten. This chain connects TRBV7-9 to TRBJ2-1, with D unresolved. V dropped 2 bases and J dropped 5 bases, with 4 bases sitting between them. The V gene's germline CDR1 is SEHNR and CDR2 FQNEAQ (reference sequence). The CDR3 loop spans 12 amino acids. The chain's CDR3 is CASSLNDNEQFF. The CDR3 DNA is TGTGCCAGCAGCTTAAACGACAATGAGCAGTTCTTC.

This clone has just one count. The chain joins TRBV11-2 to TRBJ2-1; D possibly matches TRBD1 or TRBD2 (5 bases each). Germline CDR1 SGHAT, CDR2 FQNNGV. This CDR3 spans 15 amino acids. V lost 5 bases and J 5 bases, leaving 16 bases between the germline ends. The CDR3 nucleotides are TGTGCCAGCAGCCCCAACCCGGGACGGCACAATGAGCAGTTCTTC. It translates to CASSPNPGRHNEQFF.

The chain has TRBV7-8 and TRBJ1-1, with D possibly matching TRBD1 (5 bases). Germline CDR1 is SGHVS and CDR2 is FQNEAQ. The CDR3 has 13 amino acids. The germline V and J ends were trimmed by 2 bases and 4 bases, with 8 bases remaining between them. As DNA, the CDR3 is TGTGCCAGCAGCTTAAGGGGAGGCACTGAAGCTTTCTTT. This encodes CASSLRGGTEAFF.

V gene TRBV15 combines with J gene TRBJ1-5; D unresolved. Germline CDR1 LNHNV, CDR2 YYDKDF (reference sequence). Trimming pared 0 bases from V and 2 bases from J, leaving 14 bases between. The CDR3 is 17 residues long. CDR3 in amino acids: CATSRDLSRRGNQPQHF. The CDR3 DNA reads as TGTGCCACCAGCAGAGACTTATCCCGAAGGGGCAATCAGCCCCAGCATTTT.

This clone appeared a single time. The genes are TRBV11-2 and TRBJ2-1, with D hard to call. The CDR3 loop spans 15 amino acids. CDR1 is SGHAT, CDR2 FQNNGV, per germline. Trimming took off 1 base at V and 2 bases at J, with 9 bases between the two ends. CDR3 protein: CASSLASTPYNEQFF. The CDR3 nucleotides are TGTGCCAGCAGCTTAGCGTCCACCCCCTACAATGAGCAGTTCTTC.

The chain employs TRBV29-1 and TRBJ2-7; D is unclear. The CDR3 covers 15 residues. V shed 4 bases and J shed 5 bases, with 21 bases lying between them. Germline loops: CDR1 SQVTM, CDR2 ANQGSEA. In DNA, the CDR3 is TGCAGCGTTGTTTTTGGGAATAGTGCTGTCCACGAGCAGTACTTC. Amino acids: CSVVFGNSAVHEQYF.

V gene TRBV19 combines with J gene TRBJ2-7; TRBD2 aligns across 11 bases. Germline lookup yields CDR1 LNHDA and CDR2 SQIVND (reference sequence). J was trimmed by 3 bases and V by 5 bases; bases with no gene match: 6. The CDR3 has 15 amino acids. Here the CDR3 DNA reads TGTGCCAGTAGTCGTAAAGGGACTAGCGGCTACGAGCAGTACTTC. It is translated as CASSRKGTSGYEQYF.

V and J are TRBV5-1 and TRBJ1-5; possibly TRBD1 for D (5 bases). Trimming removed 2 bases from V and 7 bases from J, with 13 bases in between. Germline CDR1 SGHRS, CDR2 YFSETQ. The CDR3 extends over 14 amino acids. CDR3: CASSFFGGGQPQHF. DNA of the CDR3: TGCGCCAGCAGCTTCTTTGGGGGAGGGCAGCCCCAGCATTTT.

J is TRBJ2-5 and V is TRBV9; 12 bases map to TRBD2. Germline loops: CDR1 SGDLS, CDR2 YYNGEE. The CDR3 runs 17 residues. Trimming removed 4 bases from V and 5 bases from J; junction bases left unmatched: 12. In DNA, the CDR3 is TGTGCCAGCAGCCCTCACCTGACTAGCGGGAGAAGGGAGACCCAGTACTTC. Protein sequence: CASSPHLTSGRRETQYF.

This rearrangement joins TRBV21-1 to TRBJ2-1. TRBV21-1 is a pseudogene. This CDR3 is 14 amino acids long. CDR3 bases: TGTGCCAGCAGCAGAACAAGGGATTGCAATGAGCAGTTCTTC. It specifies CASSRTRDCNEQFF.

V is TRBV7-8 and J is TRBJ2-3; 8 positions agree with TRBD1. The germline CDR1 and CDR2 sequences are SGHVS and FQNEAQ. This CDR3 has 16 amino acids. V lost 1 base to trimming and J lost 5 bases; unmatched junction nucleotides: 8. The CDR3 bases are TGTGCCAGCAGCTTAGTCGGCAGGGGGCGAAAAGATACGCAGTATTTT. Translated, it gives CASSLVGRGRKDTQYF.

The chain links TRBV6-5 to TRBJ1-2; D is ambiguous. CDR1 and CDR2 (germline): MNHEY, SVGAGI. The CDR3 consists of 16 residues. V lost 0 bases and J lost 8, with 19 bases in between. For the CDR3, the DNA is TGTGCCAGCAGTTACTCGAGACCTAAGGATGGGTACGGCTACACCTTC. This encodes CASSYSRPKDGYGYTF.

V gene TRBV7-2 combines with J gene TRBJ1-4; D unclear. V was pared by 5 bases and J by 0 bases, with 4 bases between. The CDR3 is 13 residues long. CDR1 SGHTA and CDR2 FQGNSA come from the germline V gene. DNA of the CDR3: TGTGCCAGCAGCGCTGCAACTAATGAAAAACTGTTTTTT. Its protein is CASSAATNEKLFF.